These 29 T cell receptor beta chains were sequenced from one sample in a study of control samples from healthy donors and cancer patients. Using immunoSEQ multiplex PCR, the repertoire was profiled, and TCRdb retains in-frame clones only, with some absent. The table shows over 150,000 clones, with roughly 94% occurring only once. The sequenced sample consisted of PBMCs. The receptors originated from a man aged 55 to 70 with colorectal cancer.

The chain has TRBV3-1 (or the pseudogene TRBV3-2) and TRBJ1-1; TRBD1 agrees at 8 bases. With 11 bases clipped from V and 1 base from J, the junction kept 6 bases outside the gene matches. This CDR3 has 13 residues. CDR1 is LGHDT, CDR2 YNNKEL, per germline (reference sequence). The CDR3: CASTDRANTEAFF. For the CDR3, the DNA is TGTGCCTCGACGGACAGGGCGAACACTGAAGCTTTCTTT.

This chain connects TRBV6-5 to TRBJ1-3; D is undetermined. Germline V CDR1 and CDR2: MNHEY, SVGAGI. This CDR3 has 14 residues. V lost 5 bases and J lost 0, with 8 bases in between. DNA of the CDR3: TGTGCCAGCAGTCCCCCTGGCTCTGGAAACACCATATATTTT. This gives the protein CASSPPGSGNTIYF.

CDR3 nucleotide sequence: TGTGCCAGCTCACCAGGACAGGGGGCGTTAAAACACGAGCAGTACTTC. Encoded protein: CASSPGQGALKHEQYF. V gene TRBV18 combines with J gene TRBJ2-7, with 11 bases matching TRBD1. Unmatched junction bases numbered 8, after V lost 2 bases and J lost 5 bases. The length of the CDR3 is 16 residues. The V gene's germline CDR1 is KGHSH and CDR2 LQKENI.

Only one count was recorded for this clone. V gene TRBV30 combines with J gene TRBJ1-6, with D possibly TRBD1 on 5 matching bases. Germline V CDR1 and CDR2: GTSNPN, SVGIG (reference sequence). This CDR3 has 13 amino acids. Trimming took off 0 bases at V and 7 bases at J, with 7 bases between the two ends. CDR3 region: CAWSVRENSPLHF. CDR3 coding DNA: TGTGCCTGGAGTGTCAGGGAGAATTCACCCCTCCACTTT.

The V gene is TRBV5-5, the J gene TRBJ1-1; D may be TRBD1 (6 bases). Germline values: CDR1 SGHKS, CDR2 YYEKEE (reference sequence). This CDR3 is 15 amino acids long. V shed 0 bases and J shed 7 bases, with 16 bases lying between them. This CDR3 reads CASSLVPGESDEAFF. The CDR3 region has the DNA TGTGCCAGCAGCTTGGTCCCAGGGGAGTCGGATGAAGCTTTCTTT.

The V and J genes are TRBV6-1 and TRBJ2-7; D assignment may be TRBD1 or TRBD2 (5 bases each). The V gene lost 1 base and the J gene lost 4 bases, with 23 bases spanning the gap. Germline V CDR1 and CDR2: MNHNS, SASEGT. This CDR3 comprises 18 residues. CDR3 loop: CASSEGGLRGASPYEQYF. The CDR3 bases are TGTGCCAGCAGTGAAGGGGGCCTACGAGGGGCCTCCCCTTACGAGCAGTACTTC.

Concerning this clone: Other nucleotide sequences in the sample specify the same CDR3. J is TRBJ2-3 and V is TRBV5-1, with TRBD1 matching 12 bases. The V segment lost 4 bases and the J segment 4 bases; nucleotides outside the gene matches: 4. Germline CDR1 SGHRS, CDR2 YFSETQ. This CDR3 contains 15 residues. The CDR3 sequence is CASSLGTGGADTQYF. The CDR3 coding sequence is TGCGCCAGCAGCCTAGGGACAGGGGGCGCAGATACGCAGTATTTT.

The genes are TRBV5-1 and TRBJ1-1; 7 bases are shared with TRBD1. This CDR3 contains 16 residues. The V gene's germline CDR1 is SGHRS and CDR2 YFSETQ. Unmatched junction bases numbered 13, after V lost 5 bases and J lost 3 bases. The CDR3 sequence: CASRGRRGASDTEAFF. The CDR3 bases are TGCGCCAGCAGGGGACGCAGGGGGGCTTCGGACACTGAAGCTTTCTTT.

A remark on this clone: At one boundary the junction diverges from the germline segment, which might be a read error. The V call is TRBV2, the J call TRBJ2-3; D is ambiguous. Germline V CDR1 and CDR2: SNHLY, FYNNEI. The CDR3 has 16 residues. The CDR3 region is CASSRDTEFSTDTRYF. For the CDR3, the DNA is TGTGCCAGCAGTAGAGATACGGAATTTAGCACAGATACGCGGTATTTT.

The chain has TRBV13 and TRBJ1-1; D not certain. The CDR3 contains 13 residues. CDR1 PRHDT and CDR2 FYEKMQ come from the germline V gene (reference sequence). V dropped 2 bases and J dropped 6 bases, with 10 bases sitting between them. CDR3 DNA sequence: TGTGCCAGCAGCTTAATGGGCGCGGCTGAAGCTTTCTTT. It encodes CASSLMGAAEAFF. Supplemented by reference TRBV13 and TRBJ1-1, the full variable domain reads AAGVIQSPRHLIKEKRETATLKCYPIPRHDTVYWYQQGPGQDPQFLISFYEKMQSDKGSIPDRFSAQQFSDYHSELNMSSLELGDSALYFCASSLMGAAEAFFGQGTRLTVV.

The count of this clone is one. The chain combines TRBV2 with TRBJ1-6, with TRBD1 as a possible D gene (6 bases). Trimming cost V 1 base and J 6 bases, with 10 bases left between them. This CDR3 is 15 amino acids long. CDR1 and CDR2 (germline): SNHLY, FYNNEI. CDR3 nucleotides: TGTGCCAGCAGTGAAGGCAGGGGTGGTAATTCACCCCTCCACTTT. Residues: CASSEGRGGNSPLHF.

The chain couples TRBV25-1 to TRBJ1-6; 7 bases align to TRBD1. V lost 4 bases to trimming and J lost 7 bases; unmatched junction nucleotides: 7. The germline V gene encodes CDR1 MGHDK and CDR2 SYGVNS. This CDR3 spans 15 amino acids. The CDR3 loop is CASSVIDRDNSPLHF. The DNA of the CDR3 is TGTGCCAGCAGTGTAATTGACAGGGACAATTCACCCCTCCACTTT.

The chain carries TRBV5-4 and TRBJ2-3; 8 nucleotides line up with TRBD2. Trimming cost V 0 bases and J 1 base; bases outside gene matches: 4. The germline gives CDR1 SGHNT, CDR2 YYREEE (reference sequence). The CDR3 has 16 residues. The CDR3 region has the DNA TGTGCCAGCAGCTTGGCGCGGGGGGTTCGCACAGATACGCAGTATTTT. It encodes CASSLARGVRTDTQYF.

The gene calls are TRBV3-1 (or the pseudogene TRBV3-2) and TRBJ2-3; D might be TRBD1 (5 bases). The CDR3 runs 17 residues. With 0 bases removed from V and 5 bases from J, the gap between germline ends came to 18 bases. Per germline, CDR1 LGHDT and CDR2 YNNKEL (reference sequence). CDR3 DNA: TGTGCCAGCAGCCAAGATCAGTTATTCCCAGGGTTAGATACGCAGTATTTT. Translated, it gives CASSQDQLFPGLDTQYF.

The V call is TRBV6-6, the J call TRBJ2-5; TRBD2 is a possible D gene (5 bases). The V end was cut by 2 bases, the J end by 1 base, with 8 bases between. This CDR3 is 14 amino acids long. Germline values: CDR1 MNHNY, CDR2 SVGAGI (reference sequence). CDR3 sequence: CASSYGGPQETQYF. CDR3 sequence (DNA): TGTGCCAGCAGTTACGGAGGACCCCAAGAGACCCAGTACTTC.

The rearrangement joins TRBV3-1 (or the pseudogene TRBV3-2) to TRBJ2-7; TRBD1 might be the D (5 bases). The CDR3 extends over 13 amino acids. Germline-derived CDR1 and CDR2 are LGHDT and YNNKEL (reference sequence). Between the trimmed V and J ends, which lost 4 bases and 1 base, there was a span of 8 bases. This chain's CDR3 is CASSRGDSYEQYF. In nucleotides, the CDR3 is TGTGCCAGCAGCCGGGGCGATTCCTACGAGCAGTACTTC.

The CDR3: CASSQERQGGWDGYTF. CDR3 bases: TGTGCCAGCAGCCAAGAGCGGCAGGGGGGATGGGATGGCTACACCTTC. V gene TRBV3-1 (or the pseudogene TRBV3-2) combines with J gene TRBJ1-2; 7 bases fit TRBD1. The germline V gene has CDR1 LGHDT and CDR2 YNNKEL (reference sequence). CDR3 length: 16 residues. The trim removed 0 bases at V and 6 bases at J, leaving 10 bases unmatched.

The rearrangement links TRBV25-1 to TRBJ2-2, with 8 bases aligning to TRBD1. Germline CDR1 reads MGHDK; CDR2 reads SYGVNS. The V gene end was trimmed by 5 bases and the J gene end by 3 bases; junction bases not matched to a gene: 5. CDR3 length: 15 residues. CDR3: CASSHLDRDTGELFF. The DNA of the CDR3 is TGTGCCAGCAGTCACTTGGACAGGGACACCGGGGAGCTGTTTTTT.

The CDR3 loop reads CAIKPGIAEQFF. For the CDR3, the DNA is TGCGCCATAAAACCGGGAATTGCTGAGCAGTTCTTC. The rearrangement uses TRBV10-2 and TRBJ2-1; a weak D match, TRBD2 (5 bases). Germline V CDR1 and CDR2: WSHSY, SAAADI. Trimming took off 10 bases at V and 9 bases at J, with 16 bases between the two ends. The CDR3 spans 12 residues.

The chain uses TRBV13 and TRBJ2-7; the D gene is possibly TRBD1 (5 bases). The CDR3 extends over 16 amino acids. Per germline, CDR1 PRHDT and CDR2 FYEKMQ (reference sequence). V lost 4 bases and J lost 3, with 19 bases in between. CDR3 residues: CASSSPFVLRVYEQYF. CDR3 DNA sequence: TGTGCCAGCAGCTCGCCTTTCGTTCTCAGGGTCTACGAGCAGTACTTC.

As to this clone: The same CDR3 can be traced to other DNA sequences in this sample. This chain links TRBV4-3 with TRBJ1-6; 9 nucleotides agree with TRBD1. The CDR3 length is 15 residues. Germline V gene sequence: CDR1 LGHNA, CDR2 YSLEER. V trimming: 4 bases; J trimming: 6 bases; junction bases outside the gene matches: 4. DNA of the CDR3: TGCGCCAGCAGCCTACAGGGGGCAAGTAATTCACCCCTCCACTTT. Translation gives CASSLQGASNSPLHF.

This chain links TRBV9 with TRBJ2-5, with 7 bases that match TRBD1. From germline, CDR1 is SGDLS and CDR2 YYNGEE. This CDR3 has 13 amino acids. Trimming at V came to 2 bases and at J to 2 bases, leaving 0 bases not matched to a gene. The chain's CDR3 is CASSVRGQETQYF. Written as DNA, the CDR3 is TGTGCCAGCAGCGTCAGGGGGCAAGAGACCCAGTACTTC.

The V gene is TRBV12-3 or TRBV12-4, the J gene TRBJ1-3; TRBD1 might be the D (5 bases). V shed 8 bases and J shed 0 bases, with 8 bases lying between them. The CDR3 is 13 residues long. The CDR3 nucleotides are TGTGCCAGCCGACAGAGCTCTGGAAACACCATATATTTT. Protein product: CASRQSSGNTIYF.

The DNA of the CDR3 is TGTGCCAGTAGTGGCCCCCCGGGGGCTGCTTCACCCCTCCACTTT. Translated: CASSGPPGAASPLHF. This chain links TRBV19 with TRBJ1-6; TRBD1 might be the D (6 bases). Germline V CDR1 and CDR2: LNHDA, SQIVND (reference sequence). The V end lost 5 bases, the J end lost 9 bases, and 17 bases lay between the germline ends. The CDR3 covers 15 residues.

This clone was counted between two and nine times. The chain couples TRBV5-5 to TRBJ2-2; D may be TRBD1 (5 bases). Germline CDR1 is SGHKS and CDR2 is YYEKEE (reference sequence). This CDR3 contains 14 residues. Between the trimmed V and J ends, which lost 1 base and 1 base, there was a span of 5 bases. This chain's CDR3 is CASSLTGNTGELFF. The CDR3 bases are TGTGCCAGCAGCTTGACAGGGAACACCGGGGAGCTGTTTTTT.

The chain has TRBV2 and TRBJ1-4; a possible D gene is TRBD1 (5 bases). From germline, CDR1 is SNHLY and CDR2 FYNNEI. This CDR3 region has 13 residues. The V end was cut by 7 bases, the J end by 7 bases, with 13 bases between. The chain's CDR3 is CASTLGLREKLFF. The CDR3 bases are TGTGCCAGCACCTTGGGACTTCGTGAAAAACTGTTTTTT.

The chain joins TRBV5-1 to TRBJ2-3, with no clear D. There are 14 residues in the CDR3. The V gene's germline CDR1 is SGHRS and CDR2 YFSETQ. V was shortened by 2 bases and J by 2 bases, with 9 bases between the two germline ends. This CDR3 is CASSLYGSTDTQYF. As DNA, the CDR3 is TGCGCCAGCAGCTTATACGGATCCACAGATACGCAGTATTTT. The variable domain in full, with the rest retrieved from reference TRBV5-1 and TRBJ2-3, is KAGVTQTPRYLIKTRGQQVTLSCSPISGHRSVSWYQQTPGQGLQFLFEYFSETQRNKGNFPGRFSGRQFSNSRSEMNVSTLELGDSALYLCASSLYGSTDTQYFGPGTRLTVL.

The chain recombines TRBV2 with TRBJ2-7, with 12 bases lining up with TRBD2. CDR1 is SNHLY, CDR2 FYNNEI, per germline. V was pared by 6 bases and J by 2 bases, with 11 bases of the junction left unmatched. This CDR3 comprises 17 residues. Here the CDR3 reads CASSAWALAGGTYEQYF. DNA of the CDR3: TGTGCCAGCAGCGCCTGGGCGCTAGCGGGGGGGACCTACGAGCAGTACTTC.

The rearrangement joins TRBV4-1 to TRBJ2-7; D might be TRBD2 (6 bases). CDR3 length equals 14 residues. Germline CDR1 and CDR2: MGHRA and YSYEKL. The germline V and J ends were trimmed by 1 base and 1 base, with 8 bases remaining between them. The CDR3 here is CASSQVGGSYEQYF. DNA for the CDR3: TGCGCCAGCAGCCAAGTGGGGGGATCCTACGAGCAGTACTTC.